This T cell receptor beta chain was sequenced for a study of OX40 agonist ivuxolimab in advanced cancers. Clones were sequenced by immunoSEQ multiplex PCR, and TCRdb holds only the in-frame ones, with some missing. This sample has some 50,000 clones; approximately 90% occur once, and the top ten carry over 15%. The germline V gene encodes CDR1 SGDLS and CDR2 YYNGEE. This CDR3 is built from 16 residues. V was pared by 2 bases and J by 7 bases, with 9 bases of the junction left unmatched. The sequencing used CD4+ or CD8+ T cells sorted from blood, collected in a trial of the OX40 agonist ivuxolimab. The gene calls are TRBV9 and TRBJ2-2; 9 nucleotides line up with TRBD2. The sequence was obtained from an adult with an advanced solid tumor such as melanoma, head and neck, liver or kidney cancer. CDR3 region: CASSVFSGSFGGELFF. CDR3 bases: TGTGCCAGCAGCGTTTTTAGCGGGAGTTTTGGCGGGGAGCTGTTTTTT.